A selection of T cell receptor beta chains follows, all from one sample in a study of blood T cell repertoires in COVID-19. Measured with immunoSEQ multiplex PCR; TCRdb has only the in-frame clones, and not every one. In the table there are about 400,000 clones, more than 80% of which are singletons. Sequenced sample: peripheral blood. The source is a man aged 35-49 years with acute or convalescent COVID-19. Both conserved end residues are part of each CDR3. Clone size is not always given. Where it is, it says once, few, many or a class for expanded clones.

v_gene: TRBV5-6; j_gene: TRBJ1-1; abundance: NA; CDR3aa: CASRRPGQENTEAFF
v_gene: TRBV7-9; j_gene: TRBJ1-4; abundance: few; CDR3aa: CASSSPGGWTNEKLFF
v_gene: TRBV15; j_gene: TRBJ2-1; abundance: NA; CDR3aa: CATSREGSGEQFF
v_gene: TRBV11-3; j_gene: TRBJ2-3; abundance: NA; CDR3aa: CASSFGASTDTQYF
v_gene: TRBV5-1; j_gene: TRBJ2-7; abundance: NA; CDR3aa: CASSLVLAGGEQYF
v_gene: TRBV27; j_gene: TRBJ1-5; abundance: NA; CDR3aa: CASSLSWQSNQPQHF
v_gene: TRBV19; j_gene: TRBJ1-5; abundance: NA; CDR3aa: CASSNAQGINQPQHF
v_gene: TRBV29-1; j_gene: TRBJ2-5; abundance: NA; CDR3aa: CSVDWWASGGSQETQYF
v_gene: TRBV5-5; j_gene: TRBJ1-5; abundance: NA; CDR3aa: CASSLHVTGSNGPQHF
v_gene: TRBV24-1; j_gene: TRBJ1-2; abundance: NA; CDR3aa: CATSALGAAYGYTF
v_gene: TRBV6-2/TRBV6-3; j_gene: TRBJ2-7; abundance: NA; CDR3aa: CASSTRRQGVRHEQYF
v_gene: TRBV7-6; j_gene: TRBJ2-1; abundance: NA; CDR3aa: CASSLFRGGGNNEQFF
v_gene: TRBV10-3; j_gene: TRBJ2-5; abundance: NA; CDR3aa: CAISRAGGRETQYF
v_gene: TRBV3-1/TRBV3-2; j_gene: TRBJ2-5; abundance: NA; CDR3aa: CASSQEIGETQYF
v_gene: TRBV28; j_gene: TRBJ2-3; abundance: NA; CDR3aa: CASSQDRGGLGRDTQYF
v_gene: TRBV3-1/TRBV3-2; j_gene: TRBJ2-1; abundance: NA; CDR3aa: CASSQVAGGQWYNEQFF
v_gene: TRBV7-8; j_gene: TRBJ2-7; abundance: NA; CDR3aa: CASSGRRKTESPYEQYF
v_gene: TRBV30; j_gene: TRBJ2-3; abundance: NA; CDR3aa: CAWKIATSTDTQYF
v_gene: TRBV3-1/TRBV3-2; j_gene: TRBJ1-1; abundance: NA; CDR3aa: CASSQQMNTEAFF
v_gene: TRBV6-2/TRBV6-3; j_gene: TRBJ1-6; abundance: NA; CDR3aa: CASSYRGYNSPLHF
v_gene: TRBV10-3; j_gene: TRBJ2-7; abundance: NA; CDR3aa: CAISESVTGGREQYF
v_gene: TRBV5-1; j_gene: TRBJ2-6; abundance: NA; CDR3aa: CASSLEGVSGANVLTF
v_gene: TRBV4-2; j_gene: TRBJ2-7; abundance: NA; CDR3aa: CASSQADRGISYEQYF
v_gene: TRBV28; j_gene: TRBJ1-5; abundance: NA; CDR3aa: CATPTTRGRQPQHF